These 8 T cell receptor beta chains were sequenced from one sample in a study of blood T cell repertoires in COVID-19 (dated by TCRdb to the early 2020s). Preparation of the library involved the immunoSEQ multiplex PCR assay. The immuneACCESS repertoire file appears here via TCRdb, limited to in-frame rearrangements. These files lack a portion of the clones; in checked studies, under half of the deficit traces to unresolved V genes, and the cause of the others is not known. In all, the sample holds 310,000 or so clones, and about 83% of those were seen once. The ten largest clones add up to over 6% of the sample. Sample: PBMCs or T cells enriched from blood (not recorded which). The receptors come from a woman aged 40 to 55 who had recovered from COVID-19.

Written as DNA, the CDR3 is TGTGCCAGCAGCTCAGAACCGGGGTCGGACACTGAAGCTTTCTTT. Encoded protein: CASSSEPGSDTEAFF. The gene calls are TRBV9 and TRBJ1-1; D gene uncertain. The CDR3 loop spans 15 amino acids. V was cut by 4 bases and J by 3 bases, with 16 bases left in between. Germline CDR1 and CDR2: SGDLS and YYNGEE.

This chain connects TRBV7-2 to TRBJ1-6; TRBD1 aligns across 8 bases. With V trimmed by 5 bases and J by 15 bases, 12 bases remained unmatched. This CDR3 is built from 14 residues. CDR1 is SGHTA and CDR2 is FQGNSA in the germline V gene. Here the CDR3 reads CASSPHGQGSNLHF. The CDR3 region has the DNA TGTGCCAGCAGCCCCCATGGACAGGGAAGCAACCTCCACTTT.

The chain combines TRBV4-3 with TRBJ1-6; TRBD1 is a possible D gene (6 bases). This CDR3 has 15 residues. Trimming cost V 1 base and J 7 bases, with 11 bases left between them. CDR1 is LGHNA and CDR2 is YSLEER in the germline V gene. CDR3 sequence reads: CASSQVGASNSPLHF. The CDR3 region has the DNA TGCGCCAGCAGCCAAGTGGGGGCCTCCAATTCACCCCTCCACTTT.

The chain carries TRBV7-2 and TRBJ2-5, with D unclear. CDR3 length equals 13 residues. V was cut by 2 bases and J by 5 bases, with 9 bases left in between. CDR1 is SGHTA, CDR2 FQGNSA, per germline. CDR3: CASSLRTRETQYF. Written as DNA, the CDR3 is TGTGCCAGCAGCTTACGAACCCGGGAGACCCAGTACTTC.

This clone was picked up a small number of times. The chain couples TRBV11-2 to TRBJ1-2; 8 bases agree with TRBD1. CDR3 length equals 15 residues. The V segment lost 1 base and the J segment 2 bases; nucleotides outside the gene matches: 3. Per the germline V gene, CDR1 is SGHAT and CDR2 is FQNNGV. The CDR3 nucleotides read TGTGCCAGCAGCTTAGTACAGGGGGGGAACTATGGCTACACCTTC. Protein: CASSLVQGGNYGYTF.

This rearrangement joins TRBV7-2 to TRBJ2-1; TRBD2 matches 7 bases. The CDR3 runs 16 residues. Germline V gene lookup returns CDR1 SGHTA and CDR2 FQGNSA. V trimming: 1 base; J trimming: 7 bases; junction bases outside the gene matches: 10. CDR3 sequence: CASSLGVGGPRNEQFF. The DNA for the CDR3 is TGTGCCAGCAGCTTAGGGGTGGGAGGGCCCCGGAATGAGCAGTTCTTC.

The chain carries TRBV21-1 and TRBJ1-2. TRBV21-1 is reported as a pseudogene. The CDR3 is made up of 13 amino acids. The CDR3 DNA is TGTGCCAGCAGCAAGGTGTGGGGGAGGGGCTACACCTTC. Amino acids: CASSKVWGRGYTF.

The chain employs TRBV27 and TRBJ2-2; TRBD2 matches 13 bases. J was trimmed by 6 bases and V by 4 bases; bases with no gene match: 11. Germline-derived CDR1 and CDR2 are MNHEY and SMNVEV (reference sequence). This CDR3 is 18 amino acids long. The CDR3 bases are TGTGCCAGCAGTTCAAGGCTCGGACTAGCGGGAGTGTCCGGGGAGCTGTTTTTT. It is translated as CASSSRLGLAGVSGELFF.